The 21 T cell receptor beta chains below were found in one sample sequenced in a study of regulatory T cells in long-lasting Graves disease. Stated time point: newly diagnosed GD, antithyroid drugs for less than 3 months. PBMCs were the source of the RNA used for TCR sequencing. For TCR beta, libraries came from iRepertoire HTBI primers and Arm-PCR of CDR3 regions. MiXCR was run by TCRdb on the multiplex PCR reads, yielding one entry per CDR3 protein. The sample includes some 410,000 distinct CDR3 sequences, roughly 17% of them seen just once. These data were also filed under a second study, of T cells in Graves' hyperthyroidism and ophthalmopathy.

Here the sequenced sample was peripheral blood mononuclear cells (PBMCs), taken at new diagnosis, from a patient treated with antithyroid drugs. The receptors were sampled from a woman aged 25-40 years with Graves disease.

This clonotype was observed at least ten times. In DNA, the CDR3 is TGTGCCAGCAGACCTGACAGGGCAGGAGAGACCCAGTACTTC. Translation gives CASRPDRAGETQYF. This sequence joins TRBV28 and TRBJ2-5, with 7 bases identical to TRBD1. Trimming took 6 bases from V and 4 from J; bases not matched to a gene: 8. The CDR3 loop spans 14 amino acids. Germline V gene lookup returns CDR1 MDHEN and CDR2 SYDVKM.

The chain employs TRBV6-2 or TRBV6-3 and TRBJ2-5, with 7 bases lining up with TRBD2. Germline loops: CDR1 MNHEY, CDR2 SVGEGT. The CDR3 is 13 amino acids. Trimming cost V 6 bases and J 1 base; bases outside gene matches: 2. The CDR3 region is CASRRGFQETQYF. Here the CDR3 DNA reads TGTGCCAGCAGGCGGGGGTTCCAAGAGACCCAGTACTTC.

At least ten counts were recorded for this clonotype. CDR3 protein: CASSLQGAKETQYF. DNA for the CDR3: TGTGCCAGCAGTTTACAGGGGGCGAAAGAGACCCAGTACTTC. The chain links TRBV2 to TRBJ2-5; 9 bases agree with TRBD1. V lost 5 bases and J lost 3; bases outside the gene matches: 4. This CDR3 is built from 14 residues. Germline CDR1 reads SNHLY; CDR2 reads FYNNEI.

This clonotype occurred once. CDR3 sequence reads: CASSELAGKLFF. The CDR3 DNA follows: TGTGCCAGCAGTGAACTAGCGGGGAAATTGTTTTTT. The chain carries TRBV2 and TRBJ2-2; 9 nucleotides line up with TRBD2. From germline, CDR1 is SNHLY and CDR2 FYNNEI. The CDR3 has 12 amino acids. The V and J ends lost 2 bases and 15 bases, in that order; junction bases with no gene match: 4.

This clonotype showed up many times. V and J are TRBV12-3 or TRBV12-4 and TRBJ1-1, with 7 bases aligning to TRBD1. This CDR3 has 14 amino acids. Trimming removed 6 bases from V and 1 base from J; junction bases left unmatched: 5. The DNA for the CDR3 is TGTGCCAGCAGCCGGGACAGACAGAACACTGAAGCTTTCTTT. Amino acids: CASSRDRQNTEAFF.

The sample holds many counts of this clonotype. The rearrangement uses TRBV28 and TRBJ2-4, with 8 nucleotides matching TRBD2. The V gene end was trimmed by 7 bases and the J gene end by 1 base; junction bases not matched to a gene: 12. Germline-derived CDR1 and CDR2 are MDHEN and SYDVKM. The CDR3 runs to 17 residues. Here the CDR3 DNA reads TGTGCCAGCACCCGGGAGGGACTGGGTATCGCCAAAAACATTCAGTACTTC. Its protein is CASTREGLGIAKNIQYF.

This chain uses TRBV9 with TRBJ1-5, with 7 bases aligning to TRBD1. The germline CDR1 and CDR2 sequences are SGDLS and YYNGEE. V gave up 3 bases and J gave up 3 bases; unmatched junction bases: 3. The CDR3 is 14 residues long. The CDR3 DNA follows: TGTGCCAGCAGCGCAGGGGGAGCCAATCAGCCCCAGCATTTT. It codes for CASSAGGANQPQHF.

This clonotype was seen many times. J is TRBJ2-7 and V is TRBV20-1; D is tentatively TRBD1 or TRBD2 (6 bases each). V was cut by 6 bases and J by 4 bases, with 13 bases left in between. Germline lookup yields CDR1 DFQATT and CDR2 SNEGSKA (reference sequence). The CDR3 sequence is 12 residues long. As DNA, the CDR3 is TGCAGTGCCAAGGGGGGAGAGTACGAGCAGTACTTC. Its protein is CSAKGGEYEQYF.

The chain employs TRBV5-6 and TRBJ2-1; D is ambiguous. Trimming shortened V by 6 bases and J by 5 bases, and 15 bases separated the two germline ends. This CDR3 is 14 amino acids long. CDR1 is SGHDT, CDR2 YYEEEE, per germline. CDR3 amino acids: CASISQPQDNEQFF. The CDR3 DNA reads as TGTGCCAGCATCTCCCAACCTCAGGACAATGAGCAGTTCTTC.

The gene calls are TRBV9 and TRBJ2-1; D is uncertain. V was pared by 3 bases and J by 0 bases, with 10 bases between. This CDR3 is 15 amino acids long. Germline CDR1 reads SGDLS; CDR2 reads YYNGEE. Written as DNA, the CDR3 is TGTGCCAGCAGCGAAACAACAAACTCCTACAATGAGCAGTTCTTC. This translates into CASSETTNSYNEQFF.

In this sample, this clonotype turned up many times. The chain links TRBV7-3 to TRBJ2-3; no clear D. The CDR3 loop spans 12 amino acids. Per the germline V gene, CDR1 is SGHTA and CDR2 is FQGTGA. V was clipped by 3 bases and J by 3 bases, with 4 bases between them. The CDR3 coding sequence is TGTGCCAGCAGCTTCGAGACAGATACGCAGTATTTT. This codes for CASSFETDTQYF.

This chain links TRBV29-1 with TRBJ1-3; D is ambiguous. V was shortened by 4 bases and J by 0 bases, with 10 bases between the two germline ends. The CDR3 sequence is 14 residues long. In germline, CDR1 is SQVTM, CDR2 ANQGSEA. For the CDR3, the DNA is TGCAGCGTTGTTACCGGAGTCTCTGGAAACACCATATATTTT. Its translation is CSVVTGVSGNTIYF. The whole variable domain, remainder taken from reference TRBV29-1 and TRBJ1-3, is SAVISQKPSRDICQRGTSLTIQCQVDSQVTMMFWYRQQPGQSLTLIATANQGSEATYESGFVIDKFPISRPNLTFSTLTVSNMSPEDSSIYLCSVVTGVSGNTIYFGEGSWLTVV.

This clonotype was found many times. This chain connects TRBV19 to TRBJ1-2, with D possibly TRBD1 on 6 matching bases. Between the trimmed V and J ends, which lost 2 bases and 4 bases, there was a span of 14 bases. Germline V CDR1 and CDR2: LNHDA, SQIVND (reference sequence). The CDR3 is 15 residues long. The CDR3 DNA follows: TGTGCCAGTAGTATAAGCTCCAGGGGAGTCTATGGCTACACCTTC. Translated, it gives CASSISSRGVYGYTF.

This clonotype was recorded a few times. V is TRBV2 and J is TRBJ1-4, with 7 bases fitting TRBD1. This CDR3 region has 13 residues. In germline, CDR1 is SNHLY, CDR2 FYNNEI. The J segment lost 5 bases and the V segment lost 4 bases, leaving 1 base of the junction unmatched. The CDR3 nucleotides are TGTGCCAGCAGTGTACAGGGGAATGAAAAACTGTTTTTT. Its translation is CASSVQGNEKLFF. Based on the CDR3 plus reference TRBV2 and TRBJ1-4, the full variable domain is EPEVTQTPSHQVTQMGQEVILRCVPISNHLYFYWYRQILGQKVEFLVSFYNNEISEKSEIFDDQFSVERPDGSNFTLKIRSTKLEDSAMYFCASSVQGNEKLFFGSGTQLSVL.

The chain has TRBV20-1 and TRBJ2-3, with 9 bases that match TRBD2. Unmatched junction bases numbered 13, after V lost 0 bases and J lost 3 bases. CDR3 length equals 18 residues. Germline lookup yields CDR1 DFQATT and CDR2 SNEGSKA (reference sequence). As DNA, the CDR3 is TGCAGTGCTAGAGATTATGGGGCGCTAGCGGGGCCAACAGATACGCAGTATTTT. It yields the protein CSARDYGALAGPTDTQYF.

The V and J genes are TRBV6-2 or TRBV6-3 and TRBJ1-2; the D gene is possibly TRBD1 (5 bases). V lost 4 bases and J lost 6, with 21 bases in between. CDR1 is MNHEY, CDR2 SVGEGT, per germline. This CDR3 is built from 16 residues. The CDR3 coding sequence is TGTGCCAGCAGTTTTCTAAGTAGCAGGGTTAGGGATGGCTACACCTTC. Translation gives CASSFLSSRVRDGYTF.

In this sample, this clonotype turned up a few times. A much larger clone is a single base away; this may be a read error. The gene calls are TRBV11-2 and TRBJ2-3; D is ambiguous. Germline V gene lookup returns CDR1 SGHAT and CDR2 FQNNGV. The CDR3 runs to 12 residues. The CDR3 loop reads CASSVQFPEALF. For the CDR3, the DNA is TGTGCCAGCAGTGTGCAGTTCCCTGAAGCTCTCTTT. Full variable domain (remainder filled in from reference TRBV11-2 and TRBJ2-3): EAGVAQSPRYKIIEKRQSVAFWCNPISGHATLYWYQQILGQGPKLLIQFQNNGVVDDSQLPKDRFSAERLKGVDSTLKIQPAKLEDSAVYLCASSVQFPEALFGPGTRLTVL.

With regard to this clonotype: A much larger clone lies one base from this, so it may be a read error. The chain combines TRBV6-1 with TRBJ2-1; D ambiguous. Trimming stripped 6 bases from V and 8 bases from J, with 8 bases between. CDR3 length: 11 amino acids. Germline assignment: CDR1 MNHNS and CDR2 SASEGT. The CDR3 DNA reads TGTGCCAGCAGCCTAAACTATGAGCAGTTCTTC. It yields the protein CASSLNYEQFF.

Worth noting for this clonotype: One junction end does not reproduce the germline sequence, and a read error may be involved. This chain joins TRBV28 and TRBJ2-2, with TRBD2 as a possible D gene (6 bases). The CDR3 spans 13 residues. Germline V gives CDR1 MDHEN, CDR2 SYDVKM. The CDR3 region has the DNA TGTGCCAGCAGTGTACTAAGCACCGGGGGGCTGTTTTTT. Protein sequence: CASSVLSTGGLFF.

This clonotype has ten or more counts. The chain joins TRBV28 to TRBJ2-7, with 8 bases matching TRBD2. The junction had 2 bases not matched to a gene; V was cut back by 6 bases and J by 4 bases. The CDR3 totals 12 residues. Germline values: CDR1 MDHEN, CDR2 SYDVKM. The CDR3 spells CASRSSGYEQYF. The CDR3 nucleotides read TGTGCCAGCAGGTCTAGCGGGTACGAGCAGTACTTC.

This clonotype was observed many times. The V gene is TRBV12-3 or TRBV12-4, the J gene TRBJ1-1; tentative D call: TRBD1 (6 bases). Trimming removed 5 bases from V and 5 bases from J, with 12 bases in between. The CDR3 extends over 13 amino acids. The CDR3 DNA follows: TGTGCCAGCAGTGGACAGTGGGGGACTGAAGCTTTCTTT. It is translated as CASSGQWGTEAFF.